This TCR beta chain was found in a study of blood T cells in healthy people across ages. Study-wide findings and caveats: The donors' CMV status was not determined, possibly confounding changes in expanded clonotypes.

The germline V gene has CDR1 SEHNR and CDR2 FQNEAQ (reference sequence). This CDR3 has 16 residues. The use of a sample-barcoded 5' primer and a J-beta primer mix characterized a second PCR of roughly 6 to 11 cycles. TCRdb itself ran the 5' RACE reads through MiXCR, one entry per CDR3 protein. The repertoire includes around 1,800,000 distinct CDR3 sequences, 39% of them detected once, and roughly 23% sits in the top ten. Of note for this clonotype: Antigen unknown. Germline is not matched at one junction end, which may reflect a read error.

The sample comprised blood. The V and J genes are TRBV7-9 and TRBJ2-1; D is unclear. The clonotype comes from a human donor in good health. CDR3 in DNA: TGTGCCGGCAGCTTTAAAGGTTCCACACAGTTAAATGAGCAGTTCTTC. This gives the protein CAGSFKGSTQLNEQFF.